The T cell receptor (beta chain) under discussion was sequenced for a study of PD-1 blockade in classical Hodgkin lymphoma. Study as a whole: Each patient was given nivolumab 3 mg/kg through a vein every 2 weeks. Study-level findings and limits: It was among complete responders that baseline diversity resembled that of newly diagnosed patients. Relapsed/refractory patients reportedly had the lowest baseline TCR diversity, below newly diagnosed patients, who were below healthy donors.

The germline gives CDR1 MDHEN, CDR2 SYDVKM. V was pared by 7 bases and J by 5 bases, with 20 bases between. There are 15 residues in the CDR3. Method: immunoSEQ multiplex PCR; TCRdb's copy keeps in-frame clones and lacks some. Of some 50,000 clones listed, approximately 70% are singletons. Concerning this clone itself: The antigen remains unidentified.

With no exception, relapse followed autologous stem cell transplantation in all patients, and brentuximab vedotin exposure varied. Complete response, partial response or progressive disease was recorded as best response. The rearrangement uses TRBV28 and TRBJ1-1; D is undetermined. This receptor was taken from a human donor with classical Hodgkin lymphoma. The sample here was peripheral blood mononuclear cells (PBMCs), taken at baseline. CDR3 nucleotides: TGTGCCAGCACTTCGGGGAGGGAAGATGGGACTGAAGCTTTCTTT. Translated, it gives CASTSGREDGTEAFF.